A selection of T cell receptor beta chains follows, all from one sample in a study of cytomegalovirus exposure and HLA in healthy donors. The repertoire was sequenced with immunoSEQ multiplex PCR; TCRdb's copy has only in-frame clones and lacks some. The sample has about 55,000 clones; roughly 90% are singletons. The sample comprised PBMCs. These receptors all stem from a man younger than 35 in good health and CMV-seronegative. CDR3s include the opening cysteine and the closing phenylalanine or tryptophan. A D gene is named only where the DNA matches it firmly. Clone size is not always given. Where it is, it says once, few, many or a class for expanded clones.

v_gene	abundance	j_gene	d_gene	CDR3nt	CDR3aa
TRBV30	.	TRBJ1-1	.	TGTGCCTGGACCTTAATGGCGGGGGTTGAAGCTTTCTTT	CAWTLMAGVEAFF
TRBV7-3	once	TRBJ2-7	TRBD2	TGTGCCAGCAGCCCCGGGGGGGGGACCTACGAGCAGTACTTC	CASSPGGGTYEQYF
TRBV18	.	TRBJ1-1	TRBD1	TGTGCCAGCTCACCTATGACAGGGACGAACACTGAAGCTTTCTTT	CASSPMTGTNTEAFF
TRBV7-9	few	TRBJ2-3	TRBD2	TGTGCCAGCAGCTTCGAAATGGGACTAGCGGGAACTGATACGCAGTATTTT	CASSFEMGLAGTDTQYF
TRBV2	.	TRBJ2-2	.	TGTGCCAGCAAGGCGGAAAGGACGAACACCGGGGAGCTGTTTTTT	CASKAERTNTGELFF
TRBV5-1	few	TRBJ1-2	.	TGCGCCAGCAGCTTCGGCAGGGGAGAAGGCTACACCTTC	CASSFGRGEGYTF
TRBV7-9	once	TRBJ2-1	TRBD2	TGTGCCAGCAGTTTTGGACTAGTTGTGAACAATGAGCAGTTCTTC	CASSFGLVVNNEQFF
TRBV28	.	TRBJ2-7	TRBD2	TGTGCCAGCAACCAATACGGGACTAGCGGGGGCTACGAGCAGTACTTC	CASNQYGTSGGYEQYF
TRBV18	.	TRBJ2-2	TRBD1	TGTGCCAGCTCAGAAAGACAGGGGACCGGGGAGCTGTTTTTT	CASSERQGTGELFF
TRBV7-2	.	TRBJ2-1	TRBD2	TGTGCCAGCAGCTTAGTAGTAGGCGGGGGGGGGAATGAGCAGTTCTTC	CASSLVVGGGGNEQFF
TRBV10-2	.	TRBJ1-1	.	TGCGCCAGCAGTGCACGAAGGGAGGGTAAAAATGAAGCTTTCTTT	CASSARREGKNEAFF
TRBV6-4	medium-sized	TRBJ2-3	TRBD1	TGTGCCAGCAGTGATGGGACAGGGGGCACAGATACGCAGTATTTT	CASSDGTGGTDTQYF
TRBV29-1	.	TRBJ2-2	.	TGCAGCGTTGGGAGGGGGCTAAGCGGGGAGCTGTTTTTT	CSVGRGLSGELFF
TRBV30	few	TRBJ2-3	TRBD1	TGTGCCTCCGACAGGGGGCAGGGAGATACGCAGTATTTT	CASDRGQGDTQYF
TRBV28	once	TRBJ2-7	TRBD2	TGTGCCAGCAGTTCGTCGTCTGCGGGACTAGCGGGGTCCCGCTACGAGCAGTACTTC	CASSSSSAGLAGSRYEQYF
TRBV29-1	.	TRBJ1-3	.	TGCAGCGTTGATCCTACAGGCACTGGAAACACCATATATTTT	CSVDPTGTGNTIYF
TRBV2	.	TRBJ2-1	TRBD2	TGTGCCAGCAGTGAAACTAGGCGGGAGAATTACAATGAGCAGTTCTTC	CASSETRRENYNEQFF
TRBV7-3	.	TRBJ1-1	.	TGTGCCAGCAGTACTAGTGAGAGGTCCGAAGCTTTCTTT	CASSTSERSEAFF
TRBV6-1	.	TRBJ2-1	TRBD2	TGTGCCAGCAGTGACAGTTGGACTAGCGGGAGTAATGAGCAGTTCTTC	CASSDSWTSGSNEQFF
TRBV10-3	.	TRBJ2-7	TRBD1	TGTGCCATCAGTCCCGGGACAGGGGCTTACGAGCAGTACTTC	CAISPGTGAYEQYF
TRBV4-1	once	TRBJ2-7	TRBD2	TGCGCCAGCAGCCGCGGGACTAGCGGGAGCCACGAGCAGTACTTC	CASSRGTSGSHEQYF
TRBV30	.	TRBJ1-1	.	TGTGCCTGGAGTGTGGACACTATGAACACTGAAGCTTTCTTT	CAWSVDTMNTEAFF
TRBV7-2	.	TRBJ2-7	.	TGTGCCAGCAGCCCCCCAGGGGTTTACGAGCAGTACTTC	CASSPPGVYEQYF
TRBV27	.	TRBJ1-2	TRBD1	TGTGCCAGCAGGCCCGACAGGGGAGTCTATGGCTACACCTTC	CASRPDRGVYGYTF
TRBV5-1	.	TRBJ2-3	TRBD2	TGCGCCAGCAGAAGAGCGGGAGGAAAGTCTCGCCCCACAGATACGCAGTATTTT	CASRRAGGKSRPTDTQYF
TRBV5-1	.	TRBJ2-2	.	TGCGCCAGCACCCCCTCCGGGACCGGGGAGCTGTTTTTT	CASTPSGTGELFF
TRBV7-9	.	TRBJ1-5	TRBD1	TGTGCCAGCAGCCCGGACAGGGGCAACCAGCCCCAGCATTTT	CASSPDRGNQPQHF
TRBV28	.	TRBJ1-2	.	TGTGCCAGCAGTTTACAGGGCCCCCTAGGAGGCTACACCTTC	CASSLQGPLGGYTF
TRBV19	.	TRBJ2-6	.	TGTGCCAGTAGTATAACCGGGTCCGGGGCCAACGTCCTGACTTTC	CASSITGSGANVLTF
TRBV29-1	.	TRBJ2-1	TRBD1	TGCAGCGTTGAAGATCCAGGGGGTAGTTCCCGGGCCTTTTACAATGAGCAGTTCTTC	CSVEDPGGSSRAFYNEQFF
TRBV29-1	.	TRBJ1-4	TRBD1	TGCAGCGTTGCAGGGGGCTCGATCGAGGAAAAACTGTTTTTT	CSVAGGSIEEKLFF
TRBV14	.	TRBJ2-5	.	TGTGCCAGCAGCCAAGATCTTCCAGGGAGGGGGCAAGAGACCCAGTACTTC	CASSQDLPGRGQETQYF
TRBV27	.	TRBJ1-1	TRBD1	TGTGCCAGCAGTTCTTCAGGACAGGGTCCGACGGCTTTCTTT	CASSSSGQGPTAFF
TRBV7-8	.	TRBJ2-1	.	TGTGCCAGCAGTTCCGGGACATACAAATTCTTC	CASSSGTYKFF
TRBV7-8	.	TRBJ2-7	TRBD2	TGTGCCAGCAGCTTACTCTCTAGCGGACGCTACGAGCAGTACTTC	CASSLLSSGRYEQYF
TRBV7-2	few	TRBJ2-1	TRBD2	TGTGCCAGCAGCCTTCAGAGGGCGGGAGGGCCCCCCAATGAGCAGTTCTTC	CASSLQRAGGPPNEQFF
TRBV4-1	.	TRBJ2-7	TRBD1	TGCGCCAGCAGCCAGGAAGGGGGCATCCCCACCTACGAGCAGTACTTC	CASSQEGGIPTYEQYF
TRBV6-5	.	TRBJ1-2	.	TGTGCCAGCAGTTACAGAACGCCCGAGAGGGATGGCTACACCTTC	CASSYRTPERDGYTF
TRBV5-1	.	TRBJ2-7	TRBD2	TGCGCCAGCAGCTTGGGACTAGCGGGAGGGAAATACGAGCAGTACTTC	CASSLGLAGGKYEQYF
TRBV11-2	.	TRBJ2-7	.	TGTGCCAGCAGCTTAAGGGGCGGGGACGGGTCCTACGAGCAGTACTTC	CASSLRGGDGSYEQYF
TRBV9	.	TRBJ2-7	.	TGTGCCAGCAGCGTAGCCGTTGGGGCCTCCTACGAGCAGTACTTC	CASSVAVGASYEQYF
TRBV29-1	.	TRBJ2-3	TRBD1	TGCAGCGTTGAAGAGGCCGGGACAGTCACAGATACGCAGTATTTT	CSVEEAGTVTDTQYF
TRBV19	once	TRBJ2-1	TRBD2	TGTGCCAGTAGTACCGGGACTAGAGGCCTTAATGAGCAGTTCTTC	CASSTGTRGLNEQFF
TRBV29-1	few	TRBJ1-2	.	TGCAGCGTTGAAGAAGGAGAGGGAGACTATGGCTACACCTTC	CSVEEGEGDYGYTF
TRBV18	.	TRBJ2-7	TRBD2	TGTGCCAGCTCACCTACCCTAGCGGGAGTTCCAGGCGAGCAGTACTTC	CASSPTLAGVPGEQYF
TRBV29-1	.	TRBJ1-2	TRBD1	TGCAGCGTTGAAGATAGGGACAGACGCTATGGCTACACCTTC	CSVEDRDRRYGYTF
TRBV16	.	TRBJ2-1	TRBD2	TGTGCCAGCGGAAGACTAGCGGGAGGTGATGAGCAGTTCTTC	CASGRLAGGDEQFF
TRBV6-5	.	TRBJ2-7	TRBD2	TGTGCCAGCAGTTACTCGAGACTAGCGACCTACGAGCAGTACTTC	CASSYSRLATYEQYF
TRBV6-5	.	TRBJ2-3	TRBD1	TGTGCCAGCAGCCCCGCGGGGACAGGGCCAGATACGCAGTATTTT	CASSPAGTGPDTQYF
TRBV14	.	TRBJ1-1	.	TGTGCCAGCAGCCGGGGAGTGAACACTGAAGCTTTCTTT	CASSRGVNTEAFF
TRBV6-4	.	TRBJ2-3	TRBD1	TGTGCCAGCAAGGGGGCCAACACAGATACGCAGTATTTT	CASKGANTDTQYF
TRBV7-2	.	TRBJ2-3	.	TGTGCCAGCACCCCAGCGGCAGGGGCAGATACGCAGTATTTT	CASTPAAGADTQYF
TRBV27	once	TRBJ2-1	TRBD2	TGTGCCAGCAGTTCCGGACTAGCGGGAGAGATCTACAATGAGCAGTTCTTC	CASSSGLAGEIYNEQFF
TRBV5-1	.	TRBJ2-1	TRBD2	TGCGCCAGCAGCTTGGGACTAGCGATCTCCAATGAGCAGTTCTTC	CASSLGLAISNEQFF
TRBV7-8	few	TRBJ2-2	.	TGTGCCAGCAGCCCCTACACCGGGGAGCTGTTTTTT	CASSPYTGELFF
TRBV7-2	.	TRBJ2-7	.	TGTGCCAGCAGCTATACCTACGAGCAGTACTTC	CASSYTYEQYF